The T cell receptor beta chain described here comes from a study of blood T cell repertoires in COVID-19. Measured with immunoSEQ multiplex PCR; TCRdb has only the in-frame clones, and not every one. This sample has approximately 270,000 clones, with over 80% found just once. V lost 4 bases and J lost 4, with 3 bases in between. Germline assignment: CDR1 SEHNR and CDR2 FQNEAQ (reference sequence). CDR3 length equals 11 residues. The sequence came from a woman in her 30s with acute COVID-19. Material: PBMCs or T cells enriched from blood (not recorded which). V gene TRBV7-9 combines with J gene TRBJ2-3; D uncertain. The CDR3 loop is CASSSSDTQYF. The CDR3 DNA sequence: TGTGCCAGCAGCTCCTCAGATACGCAGTATTTT. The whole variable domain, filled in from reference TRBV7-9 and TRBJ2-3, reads DTGVSQNPRHKITKRGQNVTFRCDPISEHNRLYWYRQTLGQGPEFLTYFQNEAQLEKSRLLSDRFSAERPKGSFSTLEIQRTEQGDSAMYLCASSSSDTQYFGPGTRLTVL.